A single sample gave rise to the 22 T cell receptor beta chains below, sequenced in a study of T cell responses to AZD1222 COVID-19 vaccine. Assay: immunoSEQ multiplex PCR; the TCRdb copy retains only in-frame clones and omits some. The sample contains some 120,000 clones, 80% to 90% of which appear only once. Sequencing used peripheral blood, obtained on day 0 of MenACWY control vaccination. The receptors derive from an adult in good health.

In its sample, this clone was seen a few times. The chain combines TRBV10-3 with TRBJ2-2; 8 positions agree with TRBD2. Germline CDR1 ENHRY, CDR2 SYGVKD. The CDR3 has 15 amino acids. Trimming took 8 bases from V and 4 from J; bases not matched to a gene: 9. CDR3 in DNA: TGTGCCATCTCTGCTCTAGCGGGTTTCACCGGGGAGCTGTTTTTT. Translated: CAISALAGFTGELFF.

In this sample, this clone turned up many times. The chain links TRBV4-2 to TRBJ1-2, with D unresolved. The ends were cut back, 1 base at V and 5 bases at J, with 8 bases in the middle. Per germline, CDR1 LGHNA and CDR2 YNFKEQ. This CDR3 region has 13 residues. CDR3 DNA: TGTGCCAGCAGCCAAGGGCAAGGATATGGCTACACCTTC. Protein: CASSQGQGYGYTF.

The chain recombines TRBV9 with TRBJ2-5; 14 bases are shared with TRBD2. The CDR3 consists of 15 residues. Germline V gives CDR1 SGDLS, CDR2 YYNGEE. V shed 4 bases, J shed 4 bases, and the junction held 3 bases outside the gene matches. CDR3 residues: CASSPGTSGGETQYF. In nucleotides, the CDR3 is TGTGCCAGCAGCCCCGGGACTAGCGGGGGAGAGACCCAGTACTTC.

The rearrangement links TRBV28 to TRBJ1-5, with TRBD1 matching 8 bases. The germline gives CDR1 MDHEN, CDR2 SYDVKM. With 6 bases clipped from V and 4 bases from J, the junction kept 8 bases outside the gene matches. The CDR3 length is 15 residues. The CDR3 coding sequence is TGTGCCAGCAGATACGGACAGGGAGGGAATCAGCCCCAGCATTTT. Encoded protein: CASRYGQGGNQPQHF. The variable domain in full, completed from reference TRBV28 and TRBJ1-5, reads DVKVTQSSRYLVKRTGEKVFLECVQDMDHENMFWYRQDPGLGLRLIYFSYDVKMKEKGDIPEGYSVSREKKERFSLILESASTNQTSMYLCASRYGQGGNQPQHFGDGTRLSIL.

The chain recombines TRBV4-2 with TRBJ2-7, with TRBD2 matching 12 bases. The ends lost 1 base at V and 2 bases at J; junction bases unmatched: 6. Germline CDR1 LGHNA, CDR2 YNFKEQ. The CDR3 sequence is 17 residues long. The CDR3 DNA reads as TGTGCCAGCAGCCAAGTCACTAGCGGGGGGAACCCCTACGAGCAGTACTTC. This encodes CASSQVTSGGNPYEQYF.

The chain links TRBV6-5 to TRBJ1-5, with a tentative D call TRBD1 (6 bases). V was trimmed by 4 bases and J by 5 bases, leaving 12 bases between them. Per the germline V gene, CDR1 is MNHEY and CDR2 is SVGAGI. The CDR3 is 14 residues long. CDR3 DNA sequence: TGTGCCAGCAGTTTCCGGGACATGGATCAGCCCCAGCATTTT. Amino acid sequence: CASSFRDMDQPQHF.

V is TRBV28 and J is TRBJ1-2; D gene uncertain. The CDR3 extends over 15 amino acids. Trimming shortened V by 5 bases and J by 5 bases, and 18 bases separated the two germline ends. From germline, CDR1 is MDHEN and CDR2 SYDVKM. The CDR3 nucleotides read TGTGCCAGCAGTCCAGGTCCCCCGGCCGCTTATGGCTACACCTTC. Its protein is CASSPGPPAAYGYTF.

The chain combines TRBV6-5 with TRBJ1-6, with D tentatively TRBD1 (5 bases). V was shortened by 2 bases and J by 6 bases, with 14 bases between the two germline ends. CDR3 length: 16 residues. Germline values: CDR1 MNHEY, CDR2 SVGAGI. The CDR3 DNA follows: TGTGCCAGCAGTTACATGGAGGGGACCCCTAATTCACCCCTCCACTTT. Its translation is CASSYMEGTPNSPLHF.

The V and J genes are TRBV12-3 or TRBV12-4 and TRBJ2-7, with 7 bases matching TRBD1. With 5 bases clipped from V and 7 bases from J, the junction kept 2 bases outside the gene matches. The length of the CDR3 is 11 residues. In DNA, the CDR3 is TGTGCCAGCAGTCACAGGGGAGAGCAGTACTTC. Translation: CASSHRGEQYF.

CDR3 sequence reads: CASSAVRGETQYF. CDR3 DNA: TGTGCCAGCTCAGCAGTGCGCGGAGAGACCCAGTACTTC. The chain couples TRBV18 to TRBJ2-5; D is unresolved. The CDR3 is 13 residues long. Germline V gene sequence: CDR1 KGHSH, CDR2 LQKENI. V lost 5 bases and J lost 4, with 11 bases in between. Full variable domain (missing parts from reference TRBV18 and TRBJ2-5): NAGVMQNPRHLVRRRGQEARLRCSPMKGHSHVYWYRQLPEEGLKFMVYLQKENIIDESGMPKERFSAEFPKEGPSILRIQQVVRGDSAAYFCASSAVRGETQYFGPGTRLLVL.

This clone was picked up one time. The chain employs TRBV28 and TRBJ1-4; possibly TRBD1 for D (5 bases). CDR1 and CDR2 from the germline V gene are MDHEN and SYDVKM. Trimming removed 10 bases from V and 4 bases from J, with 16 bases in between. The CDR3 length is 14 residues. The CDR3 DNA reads TGTGCCATCCCTACCGGGACCGGTAATGAAAAACTGTTTTTT. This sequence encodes CAIPTGTGNEKLFF.

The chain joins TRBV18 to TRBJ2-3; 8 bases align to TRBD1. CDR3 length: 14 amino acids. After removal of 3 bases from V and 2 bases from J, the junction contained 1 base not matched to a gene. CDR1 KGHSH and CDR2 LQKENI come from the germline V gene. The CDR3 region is CASSPQGATDTQYF. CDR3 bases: TGTGCCAGCTCACCGCAGGGGGCCACAGATACGCAGTATTTT.

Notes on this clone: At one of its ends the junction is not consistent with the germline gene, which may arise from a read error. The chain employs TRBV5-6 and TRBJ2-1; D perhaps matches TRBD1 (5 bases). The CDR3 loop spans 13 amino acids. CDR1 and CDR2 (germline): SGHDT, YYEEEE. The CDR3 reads CAGRAKGSNEQFF. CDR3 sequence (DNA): TGTGCCGGCAGGGCAAAGGGCTCCAATGAGCAGTTCTTC.

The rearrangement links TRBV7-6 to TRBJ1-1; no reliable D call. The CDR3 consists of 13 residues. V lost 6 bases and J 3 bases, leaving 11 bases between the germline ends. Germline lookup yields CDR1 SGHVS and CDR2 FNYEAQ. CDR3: CASRISGYTEAFF. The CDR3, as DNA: TGTGCCAGCAGAATATCGGGGTACACTGAAGCTTTCTTT.

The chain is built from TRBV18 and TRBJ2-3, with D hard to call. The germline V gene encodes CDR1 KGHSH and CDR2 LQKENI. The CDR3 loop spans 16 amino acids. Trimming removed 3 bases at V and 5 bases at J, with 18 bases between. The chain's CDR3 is CASSPLAGYGVDTQYF. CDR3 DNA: TGTGCCAGCTCACCGTTAGCTGGGTATGGGGTAGATACGCAGTATTTT.

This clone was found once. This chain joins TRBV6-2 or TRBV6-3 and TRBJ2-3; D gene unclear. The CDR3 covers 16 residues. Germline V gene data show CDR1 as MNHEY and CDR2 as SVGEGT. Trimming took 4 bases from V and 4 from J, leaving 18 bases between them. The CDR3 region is CASSSFMTHFADTQYF. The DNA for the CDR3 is TGTGCCAGCAGTTCCTTCATGACACATTTCGCAGATACGCAGTATTTT.

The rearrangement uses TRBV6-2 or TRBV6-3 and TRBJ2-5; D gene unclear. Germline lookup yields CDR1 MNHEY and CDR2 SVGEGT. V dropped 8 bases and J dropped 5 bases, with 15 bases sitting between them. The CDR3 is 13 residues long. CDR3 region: CASGLRPRETQYF. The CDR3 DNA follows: TGTGCCAGCGGCCTCAGACCGAGGGAGACCCAGTACTTC.

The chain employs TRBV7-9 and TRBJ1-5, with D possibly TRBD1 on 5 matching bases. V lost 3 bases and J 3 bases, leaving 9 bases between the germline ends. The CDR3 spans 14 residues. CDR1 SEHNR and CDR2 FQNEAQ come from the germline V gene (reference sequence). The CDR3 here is CASSFRGDNQPQHF. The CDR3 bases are TGTGCCAGCAGCTTTCGGGGGGACAATCAGCCCCAGCATTTT.

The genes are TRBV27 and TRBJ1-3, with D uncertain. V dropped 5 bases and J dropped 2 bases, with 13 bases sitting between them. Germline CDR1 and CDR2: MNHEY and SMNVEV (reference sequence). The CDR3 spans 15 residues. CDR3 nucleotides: TGTGCCAGCAGTAGCAGGAACTGGGCTGGAAACACCATATATTTT. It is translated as CASSSRNWAGNTIYF.

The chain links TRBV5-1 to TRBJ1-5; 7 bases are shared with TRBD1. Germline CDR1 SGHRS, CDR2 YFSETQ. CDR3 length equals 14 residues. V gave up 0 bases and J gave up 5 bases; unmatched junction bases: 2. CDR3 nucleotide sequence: TGCGCCAGCAGCTTGGCAGGGGGAGATCAGCCCCAGCATTTT. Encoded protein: CASSLAGGDQPQHF.

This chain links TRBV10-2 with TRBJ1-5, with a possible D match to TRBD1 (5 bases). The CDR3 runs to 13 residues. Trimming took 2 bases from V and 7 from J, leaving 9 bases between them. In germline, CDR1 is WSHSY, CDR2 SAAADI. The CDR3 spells CASSENGGQPQHF. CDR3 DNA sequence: TGCGCCAGCAGTGAGAACGGGGGGCAGCCCCAGCATTTT.

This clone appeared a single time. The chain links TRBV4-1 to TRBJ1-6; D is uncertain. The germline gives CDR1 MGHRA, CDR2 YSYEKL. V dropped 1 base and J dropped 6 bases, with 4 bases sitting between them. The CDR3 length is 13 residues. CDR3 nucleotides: TGCGCCAGCAGCCAAGGGACTAATTCACCCCTCCACTTT. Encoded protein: CASSQGTNSPLHF.